These 20 T cell receptor beta chains came from one sample sequenced in a study of monozygotic twins with inflammatory bowel disease. TCRdb reprocessed the 5' RACE reads, keeping one entry per CDR3 protein, no DNA. This sample's table has fewer than 350,000 distinct CDR3 sequences. Sequencing was performed on blood. These TCRs come from a human donor with ulcerative colitis or Crohn's disease, or a healthy co-twin of an affected twin (not recorded which).

The chain joins TRBV2 to TRBJ2-1; TCRdb's assignment of TRBD1 cannot be checked, as there is no DNA. Germline V gene lookup returns CDR1 SNHLY and CDR2 FYNNEI. This CDR3 has 11 amino acids. The CDR3 loop is CDSKLGVEQFF.

This chain links TRBV18 with TRBJ1-6. The CDR3 spans 14 residues. Germline values: CDR1 KGHSH, CDR2 LQKENI. The CDR3 sequence is CASSPREINSPLHF.

CDR3 sequence reads: CASTVLAGQETQYF. This chain connects TRBV5-1 to TRBJ2-5; the TCRdb call, TRBD2, lacks DNA for checking. The CDR3 has 14 amino acids. Germline CDR1 reads SGHRS; CDR2 reads YFSETQ.

This rearrangement joins TRBV5-1 to TRBJ2-7; TCRdb designates TRBD1, a call that cannot be tested without DNA. CDR3 length equals 17 residues. CDR1 SGHRS and CDR2 YFSETQ come from the germline V gene. CDR3 protein: CASSFTGQGKNSYEQYF. Variable domain in full (rest from reference TRBV5-1 and TRBJ2-7): KAGVTQTPRYLIKTRGQQVTLSCSPISGHRSVSWYQQTPGQGLQFLFEYFSETQRNKGNFPGRFSGRQFSNSRSEMNVSTLELGDSALYLCASSFTGQGKNSYEQYFGPGTRLTVT.

This chain joins TRBV20-1 and TRBJ2-7; the D call from TCRdb, TRBD2, cannot be confirmed without DNA. Looked up from germline, CDR1 is DFQATT and CDR2 is SNEGSKA (reference sequence). The CDR3 consists of 16 residues. The CDR3 spells CSARLGSSYSSYEQYF.

The chain has TRBV5-4 and TRBJ1-4; TCRdb picks TRBD1, but there is no DNA to check that call. The germline V gene encodes CDR1 SGHNT and CDR2 YYREEE (reference sequence). CDR3 length: 15 amino acids. The CDR3 here is CASSFGAATNEKLFF.

The chain links TRBV7-2 to TRBJ1-2. CDR3 length equals 18 residues. The germline gives CDR1 SGHTA, CDR2 FQGNSA. CDR3 amino acids: CASSLAGRVLNPNYGYTF.

The CDR3 protein is CASSTGGQHGYTF. The chain employs TRBV5-4 and TRBJ1-2; the D gene TCRdb calls, TRBD1, cannot be checked with no DNA. CDR3 length: 13 amino acids. Germline-derived CDR1 and CDR2 are SGHNT and YYREEE (reference sequence).

CDR3 sequence reads: CATARGAEAFF. The chain uses TRBV27 and TRBJ1-1. CDR3 length: 11 amino acids. Germline V gene data show CDR1 as MNHEY and CDR2 as SMNVEV (reference sequence).

The chain carries TRBV7-9 and TRBJ2-3. The CDR3 is 13 residues long. The germline CDR1 and CDR2 sequences are SEHNR and FQNEAQ (reference sequence). The CDR3: CASSRELTDAQYF.

This sequence joins TRBV28 and TRBJ2-3; TCRdb lists TRBD1, though no DNA is available to test this call. This CDR3 region has 16 residues. Germline loops: CDR1 MDHEN, CDR2 SYDVKM. This CDR3 is CASSLWAGSRADTQYF.

The J gene is TRBJ2-7, the V gene TRBV5-1; TCRdb's D call of TRBD1 is untestable without DNA. Per the germline V gene, CDR1 is SGHRS and CDR2 is YFSETQ. CDR3 length: 13 amino acids. This CDR3 reads CASSEDRVYEQYF. The complete variable domain, with remaining parts taken from reference TRBV5-1 and TRBJ2-7, reads KAGVTQTPRYLIKTRGQQVTLSCSPISGHRSVSWYQQTPGQGLQFLFEYFSETQRNKGNFPGRFSGRQFSNSRSEMNVSTLELGDSALYLCASSEDRVYEQYFGPGTRLTVT.

V gene TRBV4-1 combines with J gene TRBJ2-2; TCRdb's D gene call, TRBD2, goes unchecked for lack of DNA. The CDR3 totals 21 residues. Germline values: CDR1 MGHRA, CDR2 YSYEKL. The CDR3 region is CASSQTPQTGPSGGNTGELFF.

The chain carries TRBV12-3 or TRBV12-4 and TRBJ2-7; TCRdb's D call, TRBD2, is unchecked because there is no DNA. The CDR3 runs to 18 residues. CDR3 in amino acids: CASSLAGMTSGSNYEQYF.

V is TRBV12-3 or TRBV12-4 and J is TRBJ2-3; TCRdb outputs TRBD1, but without DNA this stays unchecked. This CDR3 is 15 amino acids long. The CDR3 is CASSLRRRDTDTQYF.

The rearrangement uses TRBV7-3 and TRBJ2-2; TCRdb designates TRBD2, a call that cannot be tested without DNA. This CDR3 spans 17 amino acids. Germline loops: CDR1 SGHTA, CDR2 FQGTGA. The CDR3 loop is CASTPRRGRAGTGELFF.

The V and J genes are TRBV12-3 or TRBV12-4 and TRBJ1-1. The CDR3 runs 13 residues. The CDR3 spells CASSKDRNTEAFF.

The rearrangement joins TRBV5-1 to TRBJ1-1. This CDR3 comprises 11 residues. The germline gives CDR1 SGHRS, CDR2 YFSETQ. CDR3 in amino acids: CASSGSTEAFF.

The V gene is TRBV11-1, the J gene TRBJ2-1; no DNA is available, so the TRBD1 call from TCRdb remains unchecked. Germline V gene lookup returns CDR1 SGHAT and CDR2 FQDESV (reference sequence). The CDR3 runs 18 residues. The CDR3 loop reads CASSSYGGQGKSYNEQFF. Drawing the rest from reference TRBV11-1 and TRBJ2-1, the complete variable domain is EAEVAQSPRYKITEKSQAVAFWCDPISGHATLYWYRQILGQGPELLVQFQDESVVDDSQLPKDRFSAERLKGVDSTLKIQPAELGDSAMYLCASSSYGGQGKSYNEQFFGPGTRLTVL.

The chain links TRBV9 to TRBJ2-1; the D call from TCRdb, TRBD2, cannot be confirmed without DNA. CDR1 and CDR2 (germline): SGDLS, YYNGEE. This CDR3 region has 14 residues. This CDR3 is CASSPLAGDNEQFF. The variable domain in full, with the rest retrieved from reference TRBV9 and TRBJ2-1, is DSGVTQTPKHLITATGQRVTLRCSPRSGDLSVYWYQQSLDQGLQFLIQYYNGEERAKGNILERFSAQQFPDLHSELNLSSLELGDSALYFCASSPLAGDNEQFFGPGTRLTVL.